Each of the 21 T cell receptor beta chains below was sequenced from the same sample in a study of T cell responses to AZD1222 COVID-19 vaccine. Libraries were prepared by immunoSEQ multiplex PCR; TCRdb keeps only in-frame clonotypes and omits some of them. This table holds roughly 100,000 clones, about nine tenths found once. Specimen: peripheral blood, collected on day 0 of AZD1222 vaccination. These TCRs come from an adult in good health.

The V and J genes are TRBV4-1 and TRBJ2-3, with D uncertain. V was pared by 1 base and J by 6 bases, with 11 bases between. CDR1 and CDR2 (germline): MGHRA, YSYEKL. This CDR3 spans 14 amino acids. DNA of the CDR3: TGCGCCAGCAGCCAAGGGCCCCGCGTCGATACGCAGTATTTT. Its translation is CASSQGPRVDTQYF.

V is TRBV4-1 and J is TRBJ2-3, with 15 nucleotides matching TRBD2. The CDR3 is made up of 19 amino acids. V shed 1 base and J 0 bases; nucleotides not matched to a gene: 5. Looked up from germline, CDR1 is MGHRA and CDR2 is YSYEKL. The CDR3 DNA follows: TGCGCCAGCAGCCAAGGGGGGACTAGCGGGAGGAGGAGCACAGATACGCAGTATTTT. This translates into CASSQGGTSGRRSTDTQYF.

This clone has just one count. This CDR3 is CASIVGGLDYGYTF. Written as DNA, the CDR3 is TGTGCCTCAATCGTCGGGGGTTTAGACTATGGCTACACCTTC. V and J are TRBV30 and TRBJ1-2; tentative D call: TRBD1 (5 bases). This CDR3 is 14 amino acids long. The germline gives CDR1 GTSNPN, CDR2 SVGIG (reference sequence). Trimming left V 7 bases short and J 3 bases short, with 18 bases between.

The genes are TRBV28 and TRBJ1-4, with no clear D. The CDR3 loop spans 13 amino acids. V was shortened by 10 bases and J by 6 bases, with 15 bases between the two germline ends. The germline CDR1 and CDR2 sequences are MDHEN and SYDVKM. The DNA of the CDR3 is TGTGCCATCCAGGATACGGGAGATGAAAAACTGTTTTTT. This codes for CAIQDTGDEKLFF.

V usage is TRBV5-4 and J usage is TRBJ2-1; 15 bases are shared with TRBD2. The CDR3 sequence is 20 residues long. The germline gives CDR1 SGHNT, CDR2 YYREEE (reference sequence). The V gene end was trimmed by 4 bases and the J gene end by 2 bases; junction bases not matched to a gene: 13. The CDR3 region has the DNA TGTGCCAGCAGCAAAATAAACGGACTAGCGGGAGGGATAACCTACAATGAGCAGTTCTTC. As protein: CASSKINGLAGGITYNEQFF.

V and J are TRBV24-1 and TRBJ1-2; TRBD1 agrees at 7 bases. The CDR3 sequence is 13 residues long. J was trimmed by 8 bases and V by 3 bases; bases with no gene match: 5. Germline values: CDR1 KGHDR, CDR2 SFDVKD. CDR3 sequence: CATSDPTGDGYTF. As DNA, the CDR3 is TGTGCCACCAGTGATCCTACAGGGGACGGCTACACCTTC.

The chain couples TRBV7-8 to TRBJ1-1; 7 bases fit TRBD1. The V gene's germline CDR1 is SGHVS and CDR2 FQNEAQ. CDR3 length: 13 residues. With V trimmed by 5 bases and J by 6 bases, 6 bases remained unmatched. The DNA for the CDR3 is TGTGCCAGCAGCCGAGACAGGGTCGCTGAAGCTTTCTTT. Encoded protein: CASSRDRVAEAFF.

V usage is TRBV19 and J usage is TRBJ2-5, with D uncertain. V lost 3 bases and J lost 7, with 12 bases in between. The CDR3 loop spans 13 amino acids. From germline, CDR1 is LNHDA and CDR2 SQIVND (reference sequence). For the CDR3, the DNA is TGTGCCAGTAGTATCCCCTCCGGGCGGACCCAGTACTTC. Translation: CASSIPSGRTQYF.

The rearrangement links TRBV24-1 to TRBJ2-7; D remains unclear. Deletions cut 3 bases from V and 0 bases from J, with 8 bases between. Germline V lookup: CDR1 KGHDR, CDR2 SFDVKD. The CDR3 length is 14 residues. DNA of the CDR3: TGTGCCACCAGTGATACGGCCAGCTCCTACGAGCAGTACTTC. Encoded protein: CATSDTASSYEQYF.

V and J are TRBV2 and TRBJ1-2; 10 bases agree with TRBD1. This CDR3 comprises 14 residues. Germline V gene data show CDR1 as SNHLY and CDR2 as FYNNEI. Trimming cost V 0 bases and J 8 bases; bases outside gene matches: 3. The CDR3 sequence is CASSEATGGSGYTF. CDR3 DNA: TGTGCCAGCAGTGAAGCGACAGGGGGCTCGGGCTACACCTTC.

In this sample, this clone turned up once. V gene TRBV28 combines with J gene TRBJ1-5, with a possible D match to TRBD1 (6 bases). Trimming shortened V by 7 bases and J by 1 base, and 11 bases separated the two germline ends. Germline lookup yields CDR1 MDHEN and CDR2 SYDVKM. The CDR3 is 14 amino acids. CDR3 loop: CASIKGGSNQPQHF. As DNA, the CDR3 is TGTGCCAGCATTAAGGGGGGAAGCAATCAGCCCCAGCATTTT.

This clone was counted between two and nine times. Different DNA sequences within this sample yield the same CDR3. This chain joins TRBV5-1 and TRBJ2-5; D may match TRBD1 or TRBD2 (6 bases each). V lost 4 bases to trimming and J lost 2 bases, with 18 bases between them. From germline, CDR1 is SGHRS and CDR2 YFSETQ. The CDR3 is 16 amino acids. CDR3 region: CASSRRGAWEQETQYF. The CDR3 nucleotides are TGCGCCAGCAGCCGAAGGGGGGCATGGGAGCAAGAGACCCAGTACTTC. Complete variable domain (other parts from reference TRBV5-1 and TRBJ2-5): KAGVTQTPRYLIKTRGQQVTLSCSPISGHRSVSWYQQTPGQGLQFLFEYFSETQRNKGNFPGRFSGRQFSNSRSEMNVSTLELGDSALYLCASSRRGAWEQETQYFGPGTRLLVL.

This sequence joins TRBV6-5 and TRBJ1-2, with TRBD1 identical over 9 bases. The CDR3 has 14 amino acids. V gave up 6 bases and J gave up 2 bases; unmatched junction bases: 4. Looked up from germline, CDR1 is MNHEY and CDR2 is SVGAGI. The CDR3 loop is CASRRTGVNYGYTF. The DNA for the CDR3 is TGTGCCAGCAGAAGGACAGGGGTAAACTATGGCTACACCTTC.

The V call is TRBV5-1, the J call TRBJ2-5; 8 bases are shared with TRBD1. CDR1 is SGHRS and CDR2 is YFSETQ in the germline V gene. J was trimmed by 1 base and V by 4 bases; bases with no gene match: 3. CDR3 length: 14 amino acids. The DNA for the CDR3 is TGCGCCAGCAGCCCGGGACAGGCCCAAGAGACCCAGTACTTC. Amino acid sequence: CASSPGQAQETQYF.

This rearrangement joins TRBV28 to TRBJ1-5; the match to TRBD1 covers 9 bases. The CDR3 is 16 residues long. The junction had 2 bases not matched to a gene; V was cut back by 2 bases and J by 0 bases. CDR1 and CDR2 from the germline V gene are MDHEN and SYDVKM. The CDR3 loop reads CASSLTGGYSNQPQHF. CDR3 bases: TGTGCCAGCAGTTTAACAGGGGGCTATAGCAATCAGCCCCAGCATTTT.

The V call is TRBV27, the J call TRBJ2-2, with no clear D. The germline gives CDR1 MNHEY, CDR2 SMNVEV (reference sequence). The CDR3 is 16 residues long. With 6 bases removed from V and 7 bases from J, the gap between germline ends came to 21 bases. The chain's CDR3 is CASRHQFTVGSGELFF. In DNA form, the CDR3 reads TGTGCCAGCAGGCACCAGTTTACCGTAGGTAGCGGGGAGCTGTTTTTT.

The chain couples TRBV18 to TRBJ1-2; D perhaps matches TRBD1 (5 bases). CDR3 size: 15 residues. Germline CDR1 is KGHSH and CDR2 is LQKENI. The ends were cut back, 3 bases at V and 2 bases at J, with 13 bases in the middle. The CDR3, as DNA: TGTGCCAGCTCACCTTCGGGGCAGCTGAACTATGGCTACACCTTC. This encodes CASSPSGQLNYGYTF.

The V and J genes are TRBV6-5 and TRBJ1-6; D uncertain. The CDR3 length is 16 residues. Germline V gives CDR1 MNHEY, CDR2 SVGAGI. V was pared by 3 bases and J by 7 bases, with 16 bases between. CDR3 loop: CASSYKGVPSNSPLHF. CDR3 nucleotide sequence: TGTGCCAGCAGTTATAAGGGTGTTCCATCCAATTCACCCCTCCACTTT.

J is TRBJ2-7 and V is TRBV11-2; a possible D gene is TRBD1 (5 bases). Trimming pared 5 bases from V and 5 bases from J, leaving 16 bases between. The length of the CDR3 is 14 residues. Germline V gene data show CDR1 as SGHAT and CDR2 as FQNNGV. The CDR3 region has the DNA TGTGCCAGCAGCCATTTGGACAAGATCCACGAGCAGTACTTC. Translation: CASSHLDKIHEQYF.

This clone has just one count. The V gene is TRBV9, the J gene TRBJ2-3; tentative D call: TRBD1 (5 bases). The V end was cut by 3 bases, the J end by 9 bases, with 14 bases between. The germline V gene encodes CDR1 SGDLS and CDR2 YYNGEE. This CDR3 comprises 13 residues. The CDR3 DNA reads as TGTGCCAGCAGCGGGCCCCAGGGTTGGACGCAGTATTTT. Translation: CASSGPQGWTQYF.

J is TRBJ1-5 and V is TRBV4-3, with TRBD1 as a possible D gene (5 bases). In germline, CDR1 is LGHNA, CDR2 YSLEER. V lost 1 base to trimming and J lost 5 bases, with 12 bases between them. The CDR3 spans 15 residues. The CDR3 sequence: CASSQGGGTYQPQHF. CDR3 nucleotides: TGCGCCAGCAGCCAAGGGGGGGGAACTTATCAGCCCCAGCATTTT.